This T cell receptor (beta chain) derives from a study of blood T cell repertoires in COVID-19. The table came from immunoSEQ multiplex PCR; TCRdb's copy has only in-frame clones and leaves some out. The table lists about 180,000 clones, 85% to 90% of them singletons, with 2.5% to 3.5% in the top ten. Germline trimming cut 3 bases from V and 6 bases from J; bases unmatched to any gene: 12. This CDR3 has 17 residues. Germline loops: CDR1 LGHNT, CDR2 FRNRAP. The chain employs TRBV12-5 and TRBJ2-7; 12 positions match TRBD1. This sequence originates from a woman aged 25-40 years with active or convalescent COVID-19. The sequenced sample was peripheral blood. CDR3 coding DNA: TGTGCTAGTGGTTTCGCACCCGGGACAGGGGGCTCTGGCGAGCAGTACTTC. Its protein is CASGFAPGTGGSGEQYF.